This T cell receptor (beta chain) originates from a study of vaccination effects on CD4 cells after COVID-19. General study results and limits: By a late point after vaccination, infection- and vaccine-induced clones had shrunk markedly through clonal contraction. Healthy vaccinees had only 1 of 255 vaccine-induced clones cross-react with common cold coronaviruses.

Concerning this clone itself: Its matching antigen is unknown.

CDR1 and CDR2 (germline): MNHEY, SMNVEV (reference sequence). V lost 5 bases and J lost 9, with 13 bases in between. This CDR3 is built from 13 residues. Antigen-specific CD4+ T cells were expanded (with viral peptide pools) by the ViraFEST assay ahead of sequencing. Having been cultured for roughly 11 days, the cells underwent CD4+ T cell isolation. None of the vaccinated had previously contracted SARS-CoV-2, and their nucleocapsid antibodies tested negative. Libraries were prepared by immunoSEQ multiplex PCR; TCRdb keeps only in-frame clonotypes and omits some of them. The table shows about 48,000 clones, with about four fifths occurring only once.

The clonotype comes from a human donor who received a COVID-19 vaccine. The chain links TRBV27 to TRBJ2-2; D is perhaps TRBD1 or TRBD2 (5 bases each). This specimen consisted of CD4+ T cells from PBMCs cultured with HCoV-OC43 spike peptides, obtained before COVID-19 vaccination. The sample's subset: HCoV-OC43 spike overlapping peptide pool stimulation. The chain's CDR3 is CASSKRGGRELFF. DNA of the CDR3: TGTGCCAGCAGTAAACGGGGCGGCCGGGAGCTGTTTTTT.